What follows are 26 T cell receptor beta chains derived from one specimen sequenced in a study of shared clonotypes between healthy human individuals (dated by TCRdb to 2019 to 2021). Library prep was done by the immunoSEQ multiplex PCR assay. TCRdb stores this immuneACCESS table with in-frame sequences only. Part of the clones is absent; in the studies checked, under half of the shortfall reflects unresolved V genes, and no reason is known for the rest. The sample data list about 1 million clones, and about 75% of these were observed just once. The ten top clones hold approximately 1.5% of the sample. Sequencing used memory CD4+ T cells sorted from blood. What this sample's cell subset or site label stands for: CD45RA-negative fraction. The receptors here all came from a man aged 18 to 30 in good health.

This chain joins TRBV18 and TRBJ2-7, with a tentative D call TRBD1 (6 bases). The CDR3 is 14 residues long. V dropped 4 bases and J dropped 5 bases, with 15 bases sitting between them. Per the germline V gene, CDR1 is KGHSH and CDR2 is LQKENI. CDR3 region: CASSLRQVENEQYF. The DNA of the CDR3 is TGTGCCAGCTCACTACGACAGGTCGAAAACGAGCAGTACTTC.

Worth noting for this clone: The same CDR3 can be traced to other DNA sequences in this sample. The chain has TRBV5-6 and TRBJ1-4; 9 nucleotides agree with TRBD1. Germline V gene lookup returns CDR1 SGHDT and CDR2 YYEEEE. This CDR3 has 15 residues. With 0 bases clipped from V and 7 bases from J, the junction kept 4 bases outside the gene matches. The CDR3 DNA reads as TGTGCCAGCAGCTTGGCGGGACAGGGTGGTGAAAAACTGTTTTTT. This translates into CASSLAGQGGEKLFF.

The rearrangement links TRBV15 to TRBJ2-3, with D possibly matching TRBD2 (5 bases). The V end was cut by 0 bases, the J end by 1 base, with 8 bases between. This CDR3 spans 15 amino acids. The germline V gene encodes CDR1 LNHNV and CDR2 YYDKDF (reference sequence). The chain's CDR3 is CATSRDLSGTDTQYF. Written as DNA, the CDR3 is TGTGCCACCAGCAGAGATCTTAGCGGCACAGATACGCAGTATTTT.

The chain has TRBV15 and TRBJ2-1; D remains unclear. V was shortened by 7 bases and J by 2 bases, with 9 bases between the two germline ends. The germline gives CDR1 LNHNV, CDR2 YYDKDF (reference sequence). The CDR3 loop spans 13 amino acids. The CDR3: CATKPRAYNEQFF. The CDR3 DNA is TGTGCCACCAAACCCCGGGCCTACAATGAGCAGTTCTTC.

The chain employs TRBV6-5 and TRBJ2-3; D perhaps matches TRBD2 (6 bases). This CDR3 contains 15 residues. The germline V gene encodes CDR1 MNHEY and CDR2 SVGAGI. V dropped 4 bases and J dropped 2 bases, with 13 bases sitting between them. The CDR3, as DNA: TGTGCCAGCAGTTCCATGGGGGGTCCCACAGATACGCAGTATTTT. It is translated as CASSSMGGPTDTQYF.

This chain joins TRBV5-1 and TRBJ1-2; TRBD1 matches 7 bases. Germline values: CDR1 SGHRS, CDR2 YFSETQ. V trimming: 4 bases; J trimming: 8 bases; junction bases outside the gene matches: 5. The CDR3 spans 12 residues. CDR3 DNA sequence: TGCGCCAGCAGCCAACAGGGGAGCGGCTACACCTTC. This translates into CASSQQGSGYTF.

The chain combines TRBV27 with TRBJ2-7; 9 nucleotides line up with TRBD1. The length of the CDR3 is 15 residues. CDR1 is MNHEY and CDR2 is SMNVEV in the germline V gene (reference sequence). The V gene end was trimmed by 6 bases and the J gene end by 1 base; junction bases not matched to a gene: 7. This CDR3 reads CASRTTGTGSYEQYF. CDR3 in DNA: TGTGCCAGCAGAACTACCGGGACAGGGTCCTACGAGCAGTACTTC.

J is TRBJ2-1 and V is TRBV30; D may match TRBD1 or TRBD2 (7 bases each). This CDR3 contains 15 residues. Germline CDR1 and CDR2: GTSNPN and SVGIG (reference sequence). V gave up 0 bases and J gave up 6 bases, with 15 bases separating them. CDR3 nucleotide sequence: TGTGCCTGGAGTGTCCCGCCAGGGGGGGGCAATGAGCAGTTCTTC. It is translated as CAWSVPPGGGNEQFF.

The CDR3 protein is CASSPQGLAGTDTQYF. The CDR3 bases are TGCGCCAGCAGCCCCCAAGGACTAGCGGGGACAGATACGCAGTATTTT. The V call is TRBV5-1, the J call TRBJ2-3; 12 bases are shared with TRBD2. V shed 4 bases, J shed 3 bases, and the junction held 6 bases outside the gene matches. The CDR3 extends over 16 amino acids. The germline V gene encodes CDR1 SGHRS and CDR2 YFSETQ. Based on the CDR3 plus reference TRBV5-1 and TRBJ2-3, the full variable domain is KAGVTQTPRYLIKTRGQQVTLSCSPISGHRSVSWYQQTPGQGLQFLFEYFSETQRNKGNFPGRFSGRQFSNSRSEMNVSTLELGDSALYLCASSPQGLAGTDTQYFGPGTRLTVL.

The V and J genes are TRBV7-6 and TRBJ2-6, with D unresolved. CDR3 size: 15 residues. Per germline, CDR1 SGHVS and CDR2 FNYEAQ. Trimming cost V 0 bases and J 2 bases, with 5 bases left between them. The CDR3 nucleotides are TGTGCCAGCAGCTTAGCCTCGGCTGGGGCCAACGTCCTGACTTTC. As protein: CASSLASAGANVLTF.

The chain joins TRBV5-6 to TRBJ2-7; 8 nucleotides line up with TRBD1. This CDR3 region has 15 residues. V lost 4 bases and J lost 5; bases outside the gene matches: 11. CDR1 and CDR2 (germline): SGHDT, YYEEEE. The DNA of the CDR3 is TGTGCCAGCAGCATGACAGGGGCAGGGGGGAACGAGCAGTACTTC. Protein sequence: CASSMTGAGGNEQYF.

The J gene is TRBJ2-7, the V gene TRBV18; possible D gene TRBD2, 7 bases. Germline V gene lookup returns CDR1 KGHSH and CDR2 LQKENI. CDR3 length: 16 amino acids. V gave up 3 bases and J gave up 5 bases, with 20 bases separating them. CDR3 amino acids: CASSPPLGGGSHEQYF. CDR3 bases: TGTGCCAGCTCACCTCCTCTGGGAGGGGGATCCCACGAGCAGTACTTC.

A note on this clone: Compared with germline, one end of the junction differs, possibly owing to a read error. This chain's CDR3 is CASSSGTGKVETQYF. CDR3 DNA sequence: TGTGCCAGCAGCTCAGGGACAGGGAAGGTTGAGACCCAGTACTTC. The chain employs TRBV5-3 and TRBJ2-5; 9 nucleotides agree with TRBD1. TRBV5-3 is treated as an ORF (open reading frame) with a function not yet certain. The CDR3 is made up of 15 amino acids.

This sequence joins TRBV28 and TRBJ2-7; 8 bases fit TRBD2. CDR1 is MDHEN, CDR2 SYDVKM, per germline. The V segment lost 5 bases and the J segment 3 bases; nucleotides outside the gene matches: 6. The CDR3 is 14 residues long. The CDR3 DNA reads TGTGCCAGCAGTCCCTCGGGGGGGCACTACGAGCAGTACTTC. This translates into CASSPSGGHYEQYF.

This clone showed up just a few times. The rearrangement uses TRBV18 and TRBJ2-7; D ambiguous. Germline values: CDR1 KGHSH, CDR2 LQKENI. V shed 2 bases and J shed 7 bases, with 9 bases lying between them. The CDR3 loop spans 12 amino acids. Written as DNA, the CDR3 is TGTGCCAGCTCACCAACCCAGAAGGAGCAGTACTTC. Amino acids: CASSPTQKEQYF. Variable domain in full (rest from reference TRBV18 and TRBJ2-7): NAGVMQNPRHLVRRRGQEARLRCSPMKGHSHVYWYRQLPEEGLKFMVYLQKENIIDESGMPKERFSAEFPKEGPSILRIQQVVRGDSAAYFCASSPTQKEQYFGPGTRLTVT.

The gene calls are TRBV5-1 and TRBJ1-3; no clear D. Trimming took 1 base from V and 0 from J, leaving 11 bases between them. The germline V gene has CDR1 SGHRS and CDR2 YFSETQ. The CDR3 contains 16 residues. CDR3 in amino acids: CASSLQEQSSGNTIYF. The CDR3, as DNA: TGCGCCAGCAGCTTGCAGGAACAGAGCTCTGGAAACACCATATATTTT. Full variable domain (remainder filled in from reference TRBV5-1 and TRBJ1-3): KAGVTQTPRYLIKTRGQQVTLSCSPISGHRSVSWYQQTPGQGLQFLFEYFSETQRNKGNFPGRFSGRQFSNSRSEMNVSTLELGDSALYLCASSLQEQSSGNTIYFGEGSWLTVV.

Only one count was recorded for this clone. The rearrangement uses TRBV6-1 and TRBJ2-5; 13 bases map to TRBD2. The CDR3 extends over 15 amino acids. With V trimmed by 7 bases and J by 7 bases, 9 bases remained unmatched. Germline assignment: CDR1 MNHNS and CDR2 SASEGT. The CDR3 DNA reads TGTGCCAGCATGCTAGGGACTAGCGGGGCTGTGACCCAGTACTTC. Translated, it gives CASMLGTSGAVTQYF.

The DNA of the CDR3 is TGTGCCATCCACGAAAGTGGCGTCCCAAATTCACCCCTCCACTTT. It is translated as CAIHESGVPNSPLHF. V gene TRBV6-6 combines with J gene TRBJ1-6; the D is unclear. CDR1 is MNHNY and CDR2 is SVGAGI in the germline V gene (reference sequence). The germline V and J ends were trimmed by 10 bases and 7 bases, with 20 bases remaining between them. This CDR3 has 15 amino acids.

The chain has TRBV5-1 and TRBJ1-4, with a possible D match to TRBD1 (6 bases). This CDR3 has 14 amino acids. Germline V lookup: CDR1 SGHRS, CDR2 YFSETQ. V shed 4 bases and J shed 4 bases, with 11 bases lying between them. The CDR3 DNA follows: TGCGCCAGCAGCCAAACAGGGCATAATGAAAAACTGTTTTTT. Residues: CASSQTGHNEKLFF. The whole variable domain, filled in from reference TRBV5-1 and TRBJ1-4, reads KAGVTQTPRYLIKTRGQQVTLSCSPISGHRSVSWYQQTPGQGLQFLFEYFSETQRNKGNFPGRFSGRQFSNSRSEMNVSTLELGDSALYLCASSQTGHNEKLFFGSGTQLSVL.

In DNA, the CDR3 is TGTGCCAGCAGTTCTTCCGTAGGGAATCAGCCCCAGCATTTT. Translated, it gives CASSSSVGNQPQHF. V usage is TRBV6-5 and J usage is TRBJ1-5; no clear D. CDR1 MNHEY and CDR2 SVGAGI come from the germline V gene. The CDR3 is 14 residues long. Trimming pared 4 bases from V and 4 bases from J, leaving 11 bases between.

J is TRBJ1-4 and V is TRBV7-9; 9 nucleotides agree with TRBD1. Trimming took 3 bases from V and 8 from J; bases not matched to a gene: 4. Germline CDR1 is SEHNR and CDR2 is FQNEAQ (reference sequence). This CDR3 has 14 amino acids. This CDR3 reads CASSLDRGSEKLFF. Written as DNA, the CDR3 is TGTGCCAGCAGCTTGGACAGGGGTAGCGAAAAACTGTTTTTT.

This clone was recorded a few times. The chain has TRBV30 and TRBJ1-1; no clear D. Deletions cut 2 bases from V and 5 bases from J, with 12 bases between. The CDR3 totals 13 residues. Germline-derived CDR1 and CDR2 are GTSNPN and SVGIG (reference sequence). For the CDR3, the DNA is TGTGCCTGGAGTTCGGGCCCCGGGACTGAAGCTTTCTTT. Translation gives CAWSSGPGTEAFF.

The rearrangement links TRBV6-1 to TRBJ1-5; TRBD1 matches 9 bases. CDR3 size: 16 residues. Germline V gene sequence: CDR1 MNHNS, CDR2 SASEGT. The ends lost 4 bases at V and 0 bases at J; junction bases unmatched: 4. This chain's CDR3 is CASSGQGGYSNQPQHF. Here the CDR3 DNA reads TGTGCCAGCAGTGGACAGGGGGGCTATAGCAATCAGCCCCAGCATTTT.

A remark on this clone: Other DNA sequences of this sample code for an identical CDR3. This chain connects TRBV4-1 to TRBJ2-5; D remains unclear. CDR1 MGHRA and CDR2 YSYEKL come from the germline V gene. This CDR3 has 14 residues. V was trimmed by 4 bases and J by 5 bases, leaving 14 bases between them. CDR3 sequence reads: CASSPRTGGETQYF. CDR3 bases: TGCGCCAGCAGCCCGAGGACGGGTGGGGAGACCCAGTACTTC.

The rearrangement joins TRBV18 to TRBJ2-6; D may be TRBD1 (5 bases). The CDR3 is made up of 16 amino acids. Germline V gene lookup returns CDR1 KGHSH and CDR2 LQKENI. V lost 3 bases and J lost 0, with 9 bases in between. The CDR3 DNA reads TGTGCCAGCTCACCGACAGATACCTCTGGGGCCAACGTCCTGACTTTC. Translation: CASSPTDTSGANVLTF.

The chain joins TRBV6-7 to TRBJ2-7; TRBD2 is a possible D gene (5 bases). TRBV6-7 is an ORF for which the function is uncertain. There are 10 residues in the CDR3. The V and J ends lost 9 bases and 10 bases respectively, with 13 bases between them. The CDR3 loop reads CARSPGIQYF. The CDR3 DNA sequence: TGTGCCAGAAGTCCGGGGATCCAGTACTTC.